The next 28 T cell receptor beta chains were all read from a single sample in a study of human T cells and chemical hapten exposure. TCRdb re-analysed the RACE reads in MiXCR, keeping a single row per CDR3 protein. The table includes over 100,000 distinct CDR3 sequences, around 8.3% detected once. The time point here: healthy volunteer bleed at 2 weeks. The starting material, unfractionated whole blood, was used for total RNA extraction. Specimen: whole blood. These receptors were obtained from a male donor in good health. Some clones in this sample may be carry-over from other donors' samples.

The chain has TRBV4-3 and TRBJ1-4; D not certain. Trimming left V 3 bases short and J 6 bases short, with 14 bases between. The length of the CDR3 is 15 residues. Germline V CDR1 and CDR2: LGHNA, YSLEER. The CDR3 sequence: CASSHSGGKDEKLFF. DNA of the CDR3: TGCGCCAGCAGCCATTCTGGAGGAAAGGATGAAAAACTGTTTTTT.

This clonotype has a handful of counts. This chain connects TRBV12-3 or TRBV12-4 to TRBJ2-1; a weak D match, TRBD2 (6 bases). V shed 2 bases and J shed 7 bases, with 12 bases lying between them. This CDR3 region has 14 residues. In DNA form, the CDR3 reads TGTGCCAGCAGTTTAAGTAGCGGTAGGAATGAGCAGTTCTTC. It specifies CASSLSSGRNEQFF.

This clonotype was seen repeatedly, ten times or more. The chain uses TRBV20-1 and TRBJ1-5, with TRBD1 identical over 9 bases. Germline V gives CDR1 DFQATT, CDR2 SNEGSKA (reference sequence). V gave up 6 bases and J gave up 6 bases; unmatched junction bases: 18. The CDR3 runs 17 residues. In DNA form, the CDR3 reads TGCAGTGCGACCGGACAGGGGCCATTCGGACCTGCTCAGCCCCAGCATTTT. This sequence encodes CSATGQGPFGPAQPQHF.

The chain recombines TRBV12-3 or TRBV12-4 with TRBJ2-3; TRBD2 agrees at 10 bases. The ends lost 4 bases at V and 5 bases at J; junction bases unmatched: 6. The CDR3 spans 15 residues. CDR3 sequence: CASSSGTSARDTQYF. For the CDR3, the DNA is TGTGCCAGCAGTTCCGGGACTAGCGCGAGAGATACGCAGTATTTT.

This clonotype was seen more than once but under ten times. CDR3 amino acids: CSVHGGGDFGSNYGYTF. DNA for the CDR3: TGCAGCGTTCACGGTGGAGGGGACTTCGGCTCTAACTATGGCTACACCTTC. The rearrangement joins TRBV29-1 to TRBJ1-2; D perhaps matches TRBD1 (5 bases). This CDR3 has 17 residues. Germline CDR1 SQVTM, CDR2 ANQGSEA. V was trimmed by 5 bases and J by 0 bases, leaving 22 bases between them.

As DNA, the CDR3 is TGTGCCAGCAGTTTGGGGGGGCCCGCCAAAAACATTCAGTACTTC. It specifies CASSLGGPAKNIQYF. This rearrangement joins TRBV12-3 or TRBV12-4 to TRBJ2-4, with TRBD2 as a possible D gene (7 bases). The CDR3 length is 15 residues. V lost 3 bases, J lost 1 base, and 10 bases lay in between.

This clonotype was counted at least ten times. The chain carries TRBV7-8 and TRBJ2-2, with D perhaps matching TRBD1 or TRBD2 (5 bases each). The CDR3 loop spans 21 amino acids. The V end was cut by 5 bases, the J end by 1 base, with 29 bases between. The germline CDR1 and CDR2 sequences are SGHVS and FQNEAQ. The CDR3 DNA reads TGTGCCAGCAGCAGCCCTAGGGTTCGGGGCTCCACAATATTGAACACCGGGGAGCTGTTTTTT. It yields the protein CASSSPRVRGSTILNTGELFF. The entire variable domain, with the rest obtained from reference TRBV7-8 and TRBJ2-2, is as follows: GAGVSQSPRYKVAKRGQDVALRCDPISGHVSLFWYQQALGQGPEFLTYFQNEAQLDKSGLPSDRFFAERPEGSVSTLKIQRTQQEDSAVYLCASSSPRVRGSTILNTGELFFGEGSRLTVL.

The chain recombines TRBV5-6 with TRBJ1-6; D gene uncertain. The CDR3 has 12 amino acids. Looked up from germline, CDR1 is SGHDT and CDR2 is YYEEEE. Between the trimmed V and J ends, which lost 4 bases and 13 bases, there was a span of 12 bases. Written as DNA, the CDR3 is TGTGCCAGCAGCCCAATGACTTTGCCCCTCCACTTT. Its protein product is CASSPMTLPLHF.

The sample holds a few counts of this clonotype. The chain combines TRBV12-3 or TRBV12-4 with TRBJ2-7, with 8 bases fitting TRBD1. The ends lost 6 bases at V and 0 bases at J; junction bases unmatched: 10. This CDR3 has 16 residues. CDR3 protein: CASSDRQGSSSYEQYF. DNA of the CDR3: TGTGCCAGCAGCGACCGACAGGGGTCTAGCTCCTACGAGCAGTACTTC.

The table lists this clonotype with a few counts. The rearrangement joins TRBV4-2 to TRBJ2-1, with no clear D. V lost 4 bases to trimming and J lost 6 bases, with 13 bases between them. Germline CDR1 reads LGHNA; CDR2 reads YNFKEQ. This CDR3 comprises 14 residues. The CDR3 bases are TGTGCCAGCAGCCCAGGAGCAGGCAGCAATGAGCAGTTCTTC. Translating it yields CASSPGAGSNEQFF.

This clonotype has just a few counts. This chain connects TRBV7-2 to TRBJ2-5, with 7 bases that match TRBD1. With 5 bases clipped from V and 5 bases from J, the junction kept 8 bases outside the gene matches. From germline, CDR1 is SGHTA and CDR2 FQGNSA. CDR3 length: 14 amino acids. The CDR3 sequence is CASSPLTGVETQYF. The CDR3 DNA sequence: TGTGCCAGCAGCCCCCTTACAGGGGTTGAGACCCAGTACTTC. The full variable domain, completed using reference TRBV7-2 and TRBJ2-5, is GAGVSQSPSNKVTEKGKDVELRCDPISGHTALYWYRQSLGQGLEFLIYFQGNSAPDKSGLPSDRFSAERTGGSVSTLTIQRTQQEDSAVYLCASSPLTGVETQYFGPGTRLLVL.

The chain couples TRBV18 to TRBJ2-7; D perhaps matches TRBD2 (5 bases). CDR1 KGHSH and CDR2 LQKENI come from the germline V gene. Trimming removed 0 bases at V and 0 bases at J, with 12 bases between. The CDR3 is made up of 16 amino acids. CDR3 amino acids: CASSPPGSEGSYEQYF. DNA of the CDR3: TGTGCCAGCTCACCACCGGGGAGCGAGGGCTCCTACGAGCAGTACTTC.

This clonotype came up many times. The chain has TRBV5-1 and TRBJ2-1; TRBD1 agrees at 8 bases. CDR1 is SGHRS and CDR2 is YFSETQ in the germline V gene. This CDR3 comprises 15 residues. V gave up 2 bases and J gave up 4 bases; unmatched junction bases: 5. The CDR3 sequence: CASSFPTGGYNEQFF. The CDR3 coding sequence is TGCGCCAGCAGCTTCCCTACAGGGGGTTACAATGAGCAGTTCTTC.

The V gene is TRBV5-4, the J gene TRBJ2-1; TRBD2 matches 8 bases. V gave up 0 bases and J gave up 6 bases; unmatched junction bases: 2. The CDR3 is 14 amino acids. In germline, CDR1 is SGHNT, CDR2 YYREEE (reference sequence). The CDR3 sequence: CASSLETSANEQFF. The CDR3 DNA is TGTGCCAGCAGCTTGGAGACTAGCGCCAATGAGCAGTTCTTC.

This clonotype appeared many times. CDR3 sequence: CASSPLGQGNLMNTEAFF. DNA of the CDR3: TGTGCCAGCTCACCCCTTGGACAGGGGAACCTAATGAACACTGAAGCTTTCTTT. This chain uses TRBV18 with TRBJ1-1; 9 bases map to TRBD1. CDR3 length equals 18 residues. Germline CDR1 reads KGHSH; CDR2 reads LQKENI. J gave up 0 bases and V 3 bases, and 11 bases lay outside the gene matches.

The chain carries TRBV30 and TRBJ1-1, with a weak D call TRBD1 (6 bases). Trimming took off 4 bases at V and 5 bases at J, with 14 bases between the two ends. From germline, CDR1 is GTSNPN and CDR2 SVGIG (reference sequence). The CDR3 runs 13 residues. In nucleotides, the CDR3 is TGTGCCTGGAACCAGGGGATGAGAACTGAAGCTTTCTTT. Translation gives CAWNQGMRTEAFF.

This clonotype was detected only a few times. The chain is built from TRBV2 and TRBJ2-3; D gene unclear. The CDR3 spans 14 residues. Trimming removed 7 bases from V and 2 bases from J, with 13 bases in between. The germline V gene has CDR1 SNHLY and CDR2 FYNNEI. The CDR3 DNA is TGTGCCAGCAATTCCTTCGCGGCCACAGATACGCAGTATTTT. This codes for CASNSFAATDTQYF. The whole variable domain, remainder taken from reference TRBV2 and TRBJ2-3, is EPEVTQTPSHQVTQMGQEVILRCVPISNHLYFYWYRQILGQKVEFLVSFYNNEISEKSEIFDDQFSVERPDGSNFTLKIRSTKLEDSAMYFCASNSFAATDTQYFGPGTRLTVL.

This clonotype has a handful of counts. The chain joins TRBV6-2 or TRBV6-3 to TRBJ2-2; the D is unclear. Between the trimmed V and J ends, which lost 6 bases and 5 bases, there was a span of 4 bases. CDR3 length: 11 residues. Germline assignment: CDR1 MNHEY and CDR2 SVGEGT. The CDR3 region has the DNA TGTGCCAGCAGCTGGACCGGGGAGCTGTTTTTT. Translated, it gives CASSWTGELFF.

This clonotype was detected only a few times. The J gene is TRBJ2-3, the V gene TRBV5-6, with TRBD2 matching 11 bases. The germline gives CDR1 SGHDT, CDR2 YYEEEE. Germline trimming cut 4 bases from V and 6 bases from J; bases unmatched to any gene: 16. The length of the CDR3 is 18 residues. CDR3 nucleotides: TGTGCCAGCAGCCCGCCCGGGTTAGCGGGAGGGCCGTGGGATACGCAGTATTTT. Translating it yields CASSPPGLAGGPWDTQYF.

The genes are TRBV12-2 and TRBJ1-2. TRBV12-2 is termed a pseudogene. This CDR3 contains 14 residues. The CDR3 is CASCGVMGNYGYTF. The CDR3 DNA sequence: TGTGCAAGTTGCGGGGTGATGGGCAACTATGGCTACACCTTC.

The genes are TRBV11-2 and TRBJ2-1; weak D call: TRBD2 (6 bases). Trimming stripped 4 bases from V and 2 bases from J, with 9 bases between. This CDR3 region has 14 residues. CDR1 is SGHAT and CDR2 is FQNNGV in the germline V gene. CDR3 residues: CASSWGDPYNEQFF. CDR3 DNA: TGTGCCAGCAGCTGGGGGGATCCCTACAATGAGCAGTTCTTC.

The chain combines TRBV27 with TRBJ2-3, with a tentative D call TRBD1 (6 bases). The V gene's germline CDR1 is MNHEY and CDR2 SMNVEV (reference sequence). The CDR3 extends over 15 amino acids. V was pared by 9 bases and J by 4 bases, with 20 bases between. The CDR3 DNA reads TGTGCCAGTCGACAACAGGGAGCCAGAGCAGATACGCAGTATTTT. It encodes CASRQQGARADTQYF.

This clonotype occurred a few times. The V call is TRBV12-3 or TRBV12-4, the J call TRBJ1-1; D is possibly TRBD1 (5 bases). The CDR3 runs to 14 residues. Deletions cut 1 base from V and 4 bases from J, with 10 bases between. CDR3 bases: TGTGCCAGCAGTTTAGGGGGGTTGACCACTGAAGCTTTCTTT. Translating it yields CASSLGGLTTEAFF.

This clonotype was seen ten or more times. V gene TRBV10-2 combines with J gene TRBJ1-2, with D perhaps matching TRBD1 (5 bases). This CDR3 spans 17 amino acids. Germline V gene sequence: CDR1 WSHSY, CDR2 SAAADI. The V end was cut by 4 bases, the J end by 0 bases, with 18 bases between. CDR3 amino acids: CASSAALGGNSNYGYTF. In DNA, the CDR3 is TGCGCCAGCAGTGCCGCGCTTGGGGGAAATTCTAACTATGGCTACACCTTC.

The chain combines TRBV5-1 with TRBJ2-3; TRBD1 is a possible D gene (6 bases). Trimming took off 5 bases at V and 4 bases at J, with 14 bases between the two ends. The V gene's germline CDR1 is SGHRS and CDR2 YFSETQ. The CDR3 is made up of 14 amino acids. CDR3 DNA sequence: TGCGCCAGCAGTTCTATGGGGGCTCCAGATACGCAGTATTTT. It yields the protein CASSSMGAPDTQYF.

This clonotype was recorded many times. V is TRBV6-2 or TRBV6-3 and J is TRBJ1-1, with 11 positions matching TRBD1. The germline V gene encodes CDR1 MNHEY and CDR2 SVGEGT. The V gene end was trimmed by 6 bases and the J gene end by 10 bases; junction bases not matched to a gene: 16. This CDR3 spans 16 amino acids. The CDR3 here is CASRTLPGQGEEGAFF. For the CDR3, the DNA is TGTGCCAGCAGGACACTCCCGGGACAGGGGGAAGAAGGAGCTTTCTTT.

This clonotype was seen more than once but under ten times. The chain carries TRBV27 and TRBJ2-5; TRBD2 matches 9 bases. The germline CDR1 and CDR2 sequences are MNHEY and SMNVEV (reference sequence). The length of the CDR3 is 18 residues. V shed 3 bases and J 4 bases; nucleotides not matched to a gene: 15. The CDR3 bases are TGTGCCAGCAGTTTGCGGGGGGGTCCAGGGGCCACCGTAGAGACCCAGTACTTC. Protein product: CASSLRGGPGATVETQYF.

This chain connects TRBV7-8 to TRBJ1-4, with D tentatively TRBD1 (5 bases). The ends were cut back, 6 bases at V and 0 bases at J, with 11 bases in the middle. The CDR3 contains 15 residues. Germline CDR1 reads SGHVS; CDR2 reads FQNEAQ. This CDR3 reads CASRRGDATNEKLFF. In nucleotides, the CDR3 is TGTGCCAGCAGGCGGGGGGATGCAACTAATGAAAAACTGTTTTTT.